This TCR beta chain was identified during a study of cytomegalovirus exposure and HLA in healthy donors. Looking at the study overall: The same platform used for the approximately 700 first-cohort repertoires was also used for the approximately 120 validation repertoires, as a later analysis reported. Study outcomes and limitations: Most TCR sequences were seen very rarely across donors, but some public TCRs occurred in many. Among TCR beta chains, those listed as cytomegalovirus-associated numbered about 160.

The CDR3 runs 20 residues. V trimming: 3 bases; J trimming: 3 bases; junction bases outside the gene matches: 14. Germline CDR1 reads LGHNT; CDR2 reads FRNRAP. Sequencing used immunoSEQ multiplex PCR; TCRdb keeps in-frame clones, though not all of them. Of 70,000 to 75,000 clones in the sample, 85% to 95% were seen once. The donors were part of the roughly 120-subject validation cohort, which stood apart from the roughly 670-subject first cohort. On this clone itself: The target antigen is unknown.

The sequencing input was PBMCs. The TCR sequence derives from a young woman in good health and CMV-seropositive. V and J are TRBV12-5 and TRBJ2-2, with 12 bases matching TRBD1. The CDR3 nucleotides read TGTGCTAGTGGTTTTAGTGGGACAGGGGGCATTTCGGGTTACACCGGGGAGCTGTTTTTT. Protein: CASGFSGTGGISGYTGELFF.